Described below is a single T cell receptor beta chain sequence and its context. The target antigen is unknown. The sample belongs to a study of radiation and T cells in renal cell carcinoma. Study-wide points: In blood, top tumor clones expanded by 2 weeks, shrinking by 4.

Sequencing was performed with immunoSEQ multiplex PCR; in TCRdb, only in-frame clones are kept and a portion is missing. This sample yields around 80,000 clones, of which roughly 82% are seen a single time; 5.8% belongs to the top ten. Time point described: blood 2 weeks post-SBRT. Regarding treatment: 15 Gy SBRT to primary tumor, nephrectomy 4 weeks later. Blood was sampled at baseline, 2 weeks and 4 weeks after SBRT. CDR3 length: 14 residues. Between the trimmed V and J ends, which lost 5 bases and 3 bases, there was a span of 14 bases. The germline V gene encodes CDR1 SNHLY and CDR2 FYNNEI. The chain uses TRBV2 and TRBJ2-7, with TRBD1 as a possible D gene (5 bases). This sequence was found in a man aged 55 to 70 with renal cell carcinoma. Here the sequenced sample was blood, taken from a patient whose treatment included radiotherapy and nephrectomy. Written as DNA, the CDR3 is TGTGCCAGCAGTCCAAGTACAGGAAACTACGAGCAGTACTTC. Protein: CASSPSTGNYEQYF.